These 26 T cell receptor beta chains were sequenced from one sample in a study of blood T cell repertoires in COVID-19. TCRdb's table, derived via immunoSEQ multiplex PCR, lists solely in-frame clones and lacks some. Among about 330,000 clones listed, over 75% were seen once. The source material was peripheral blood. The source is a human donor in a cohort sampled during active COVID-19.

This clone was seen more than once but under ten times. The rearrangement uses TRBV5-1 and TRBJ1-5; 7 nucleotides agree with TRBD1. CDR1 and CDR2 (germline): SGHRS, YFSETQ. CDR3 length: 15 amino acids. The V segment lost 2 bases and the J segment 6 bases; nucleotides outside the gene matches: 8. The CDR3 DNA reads TGCGCCAGCAGCTTAACAGGGGATAAGGGTCAGCCCCAGCATTTT. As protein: CASSLTGDKGQPQHF.

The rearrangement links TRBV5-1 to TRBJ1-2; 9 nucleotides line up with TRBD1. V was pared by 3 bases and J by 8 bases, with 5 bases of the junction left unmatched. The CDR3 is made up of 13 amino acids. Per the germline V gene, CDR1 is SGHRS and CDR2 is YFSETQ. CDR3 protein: CASSSGTGRGYTF. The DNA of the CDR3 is TGCGCCAGCAGCTCCGGGACAGGGCGCGGCTACACCTTC.

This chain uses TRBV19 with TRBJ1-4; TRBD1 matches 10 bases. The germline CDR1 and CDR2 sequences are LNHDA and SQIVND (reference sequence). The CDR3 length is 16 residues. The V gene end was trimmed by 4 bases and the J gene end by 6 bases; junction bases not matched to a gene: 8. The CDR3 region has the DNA TGTGCCAGTAGTACGTACGCGACAGGGGGCTATGAAAAACTGTTTTTT. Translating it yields CASSTYATGGYEKLFF.

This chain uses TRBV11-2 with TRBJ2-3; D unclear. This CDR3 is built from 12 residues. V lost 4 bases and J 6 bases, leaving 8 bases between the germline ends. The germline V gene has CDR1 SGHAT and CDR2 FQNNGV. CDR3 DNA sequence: TGTGCCAGCAGCTCAAATGTGGATACGCAGTATTTT. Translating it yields CASSSNVDTQYF. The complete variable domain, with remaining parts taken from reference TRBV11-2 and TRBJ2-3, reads EAGVAQSPRYKIIEKRQSVAFWCNPISGHATLYWYQQILGQGPKLLIQFQNNGVVDDSQLPKDRFSAERLKGVDSTLKIQPAKLEDSAVYLCASSSNVDTQYFGPGTRLTVL.

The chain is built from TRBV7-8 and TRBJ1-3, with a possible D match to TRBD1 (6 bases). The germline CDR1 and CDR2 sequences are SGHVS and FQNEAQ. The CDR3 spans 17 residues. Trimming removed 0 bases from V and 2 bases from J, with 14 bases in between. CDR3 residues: CASSLARRGAAGNTIYF. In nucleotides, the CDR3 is TGTGCCAGCAGCTTAGCTCGGCGGGGGGCGGCTGGAAACACCATATATTTT.

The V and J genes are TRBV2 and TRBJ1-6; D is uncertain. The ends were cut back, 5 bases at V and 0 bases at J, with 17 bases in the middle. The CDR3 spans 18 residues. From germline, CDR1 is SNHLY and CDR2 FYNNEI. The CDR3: CASSSPTLTSSYNSPLHF. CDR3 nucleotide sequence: TGTGCCAGCAGTTCACCGACTCTTACGAGCTCCTATAATTCACCCCTCCACTTT.

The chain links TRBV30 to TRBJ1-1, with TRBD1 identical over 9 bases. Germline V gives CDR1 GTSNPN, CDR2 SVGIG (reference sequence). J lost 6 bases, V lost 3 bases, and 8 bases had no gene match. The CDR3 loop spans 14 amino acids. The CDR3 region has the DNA TGTGCCTGGAGGTCCGGGACAGGGTGGGCTGAAGCTTTCTTT. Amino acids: CAWRSGTGWAEAFF.

CDR3 bases: TGTGCCAGCTCACTTCAGGGGATGAACACTGAAGCTTTCTTT. It is translated as CASSLQGMNTEAFF. V usage is TRBV18 and J usage is TRBJ1-1; possible D gene TRBD1, 6 bases. Trimming pared 4 bases from V and 0 bases from J, leaving 9 bases between. Germline V lookup: CDR1 KGHSH, CDR2 LQKENI. CDR3 length equals 14 residues.

The CDR3 sequence: CASSLALMNTEAFF. Written as DNA, the CDR3 is TGTGCCAGCAGCTTAGCACTCATGAACACTGAAGCTTTCTTT. The gene calls are TRBV7-8 and TRBJ1-1; D is undetermined. The CDR3 is 14 amino acids. CDR1 and CDR2 from the germline V gene are SGHVS and FQNEAQ. Trimming stripped 0 bases from V and 0 bases from J, with 5 bases between.

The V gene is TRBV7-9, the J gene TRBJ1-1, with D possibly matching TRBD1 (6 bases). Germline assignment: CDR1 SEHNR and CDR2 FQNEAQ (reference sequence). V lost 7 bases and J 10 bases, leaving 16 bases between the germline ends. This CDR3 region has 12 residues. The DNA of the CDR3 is TGTGCCAGCACCGGTGGGGGCTTGGGAGCTTTCTTT. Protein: CASTGGGLGAFF. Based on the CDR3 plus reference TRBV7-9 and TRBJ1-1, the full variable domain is DTGVSQNPRHKITKRGQNVTFRCDPISEHNRLYWYRQTLGQGPEFLTYFQNEAQLEKSRLLSDRFSAERPKGSFSTLEIQRTEQGDSAMYLCASTGGGLGAFFGQGTRLTVV.

The DNA for the CDR3 is TGTGCCTGGAGTGCGACAGGGTACGAGCAGTACTTC. Residues: CAWSATGYEQYF. The chain employs TRBV30 and TRBJ2-7, with TRBD1 matching over 7 bases. In germline, CDR1 is GTSNPN, CDR2 SVGIG (reference sequence). This CDR3 comprises 12 residues. Losses at the gene ends were 1 base for V and 4 bases for J; bases not matched to a gene: 1.

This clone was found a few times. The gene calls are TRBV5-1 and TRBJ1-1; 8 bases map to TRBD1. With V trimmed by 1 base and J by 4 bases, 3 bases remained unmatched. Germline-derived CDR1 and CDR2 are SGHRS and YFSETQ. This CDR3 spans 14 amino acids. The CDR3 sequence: CASSLQGAGTEAFF. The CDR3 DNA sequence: TGCGCCAGCAGCTTGCAGGGGGCTGGCACTGAAGCTTTCTTT.

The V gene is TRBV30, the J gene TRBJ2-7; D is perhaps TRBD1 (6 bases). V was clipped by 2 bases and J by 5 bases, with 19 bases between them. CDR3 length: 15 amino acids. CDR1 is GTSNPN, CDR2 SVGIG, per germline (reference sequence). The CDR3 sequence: CAWSPATGVSDEQYF. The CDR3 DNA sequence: TGTGCCTGGAGTCCGGCGACAGGAGTTTCGGACGAGCAGTACTTC.

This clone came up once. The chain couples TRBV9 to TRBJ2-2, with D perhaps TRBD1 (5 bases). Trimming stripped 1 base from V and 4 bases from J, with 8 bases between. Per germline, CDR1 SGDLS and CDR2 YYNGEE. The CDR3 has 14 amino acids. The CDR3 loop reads CASSVQTATGELFF. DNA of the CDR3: TGTGCCAGCAGCGTACAGACAGCCACCGGGGAGCTGTTTTTT.

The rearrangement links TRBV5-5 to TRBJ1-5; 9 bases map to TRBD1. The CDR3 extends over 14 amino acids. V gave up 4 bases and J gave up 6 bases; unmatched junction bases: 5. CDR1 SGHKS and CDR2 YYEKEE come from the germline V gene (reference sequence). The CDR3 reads CASSHRTGVQPQHF. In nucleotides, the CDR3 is TGTGCCAGCAGCCACCGGACAGGGGTTCAGCCCCAGCATTTT.

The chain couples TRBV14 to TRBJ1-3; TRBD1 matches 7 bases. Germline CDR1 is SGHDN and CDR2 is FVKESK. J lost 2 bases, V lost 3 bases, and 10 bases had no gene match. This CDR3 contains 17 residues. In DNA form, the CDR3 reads TGTGCCAGCAGCCACTATTCCGGGACAGAGGCTGGAAACACCATATATTTT. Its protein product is CASSHYSGTEAGNTIYF.

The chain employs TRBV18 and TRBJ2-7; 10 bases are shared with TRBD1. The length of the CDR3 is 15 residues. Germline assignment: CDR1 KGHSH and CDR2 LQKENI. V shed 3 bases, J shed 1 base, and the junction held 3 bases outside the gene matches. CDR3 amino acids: CASSPRTGGSYEQYF. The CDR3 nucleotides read TGTGCCAGCTCACCCCGGACAGGGGGTTCCTACGAGCAGTACTTC.

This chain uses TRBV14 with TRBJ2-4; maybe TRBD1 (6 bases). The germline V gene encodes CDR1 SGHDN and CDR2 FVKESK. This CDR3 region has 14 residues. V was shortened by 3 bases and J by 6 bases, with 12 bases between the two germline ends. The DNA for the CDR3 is TGTGCCAGCAGCCATCTTGGCAGGGGAAACATTCAGTACTTC. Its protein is CASSHLGRGNIQYF. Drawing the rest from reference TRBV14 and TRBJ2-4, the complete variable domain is EAGVTQFPSHSVIEKGQTVTLRCDPISGHDNLYWYRRVMGKEIKFLLHFVKESKQDESGMPNNRFLAERTGGTYSTLKVQPAELEDSGVYFCASSHLGRGNIQYFGAGTRLSVL.

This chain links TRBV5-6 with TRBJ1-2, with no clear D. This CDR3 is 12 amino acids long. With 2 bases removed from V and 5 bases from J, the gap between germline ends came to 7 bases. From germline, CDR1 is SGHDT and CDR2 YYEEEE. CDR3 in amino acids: CASSFSYYGYTF. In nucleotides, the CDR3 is TGTGCCAGCAGCTTTAGTTATTATGGCTACACCTTC.

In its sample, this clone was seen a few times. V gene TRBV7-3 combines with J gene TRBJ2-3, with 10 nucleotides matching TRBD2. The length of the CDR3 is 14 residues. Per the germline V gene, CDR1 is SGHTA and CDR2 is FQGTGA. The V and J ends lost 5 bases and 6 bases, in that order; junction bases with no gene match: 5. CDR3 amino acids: CASSPGTSVDTQYF. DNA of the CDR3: TGTGCCAGCAGCCCCGGGACTAGCGTGGATACGCAGTATTTT.

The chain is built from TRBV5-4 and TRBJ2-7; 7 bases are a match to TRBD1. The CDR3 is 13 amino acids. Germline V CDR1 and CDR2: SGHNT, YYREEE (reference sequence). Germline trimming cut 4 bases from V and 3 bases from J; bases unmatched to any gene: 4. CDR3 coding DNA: TGTGCCAGCAGCACTCAGGGGGTCTACGAGCAGTACTTC. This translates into CASSTQGVYEQYF.

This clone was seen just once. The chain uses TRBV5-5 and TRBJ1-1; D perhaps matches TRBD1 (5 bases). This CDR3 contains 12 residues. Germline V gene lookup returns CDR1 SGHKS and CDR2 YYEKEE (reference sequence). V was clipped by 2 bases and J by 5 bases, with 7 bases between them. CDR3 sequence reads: CASSFGGTEAFF. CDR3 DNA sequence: TGTGCCAGCAGCTTCGGGGGAACTGAAGCTTTCTTT.

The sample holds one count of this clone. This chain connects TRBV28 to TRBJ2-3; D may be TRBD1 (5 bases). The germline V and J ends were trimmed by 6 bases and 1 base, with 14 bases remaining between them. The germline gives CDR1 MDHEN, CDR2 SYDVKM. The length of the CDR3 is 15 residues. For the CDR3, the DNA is TGTGCCAGCAGCTCCGTAGGGGCCCGCACAGATACGCAGTATTTT. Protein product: CASSSVGARTDTQYF.

The CDR3 reads CAIPHGTGHYEQYF. Here the CDR3 DNA reads TGTGCCATCCCCCATGGGACGGGACACTACGAGCAGTACTTC. The chain is built from TRBV19 and TRBJ2-7, with a weak D call TRBD1 (6 bases). The CDR3 is 14 residues long. V was trimmed by 10 bases and J by 3 bases, leaving 19 bases between them. Germline loops: CDR1 LNHDA, CDR2 SQIVND (reference sequence).

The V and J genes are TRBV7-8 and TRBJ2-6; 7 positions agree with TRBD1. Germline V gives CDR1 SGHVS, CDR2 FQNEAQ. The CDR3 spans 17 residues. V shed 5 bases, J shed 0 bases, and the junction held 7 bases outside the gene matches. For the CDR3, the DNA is TGTGCCAGCAGCATCGGGACAGAAAGCTCTGGGGCCAACGTCCTGACTTTC. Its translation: CASSIGTESSGANVLTF.

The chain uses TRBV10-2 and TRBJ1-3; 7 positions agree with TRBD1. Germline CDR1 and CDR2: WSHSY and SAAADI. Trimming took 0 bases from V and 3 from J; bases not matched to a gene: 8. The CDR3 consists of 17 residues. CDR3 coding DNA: TGCGCCAGCAGTGAGTCTATCGGGACAGCCTTTGGAAACACCATATATTTT. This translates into CASSESIGTAFGNTIYF.